This record covers a single T cell receptor (beta chain). Its antigen remains unknown. Primers included in the PCR were 60 Vbeta and 13 Jbeta primers. TCRdb keeps only in-frame clones here, not all; method: immunoSEQ multiplex PCR. The sample data list 150,000 or so clones. The CDR3 is made up of 16 amino acids. The V end was cut by 4 bases, the J end by 4 bases, with 18 bases between. The data stem from a study of cytomegalovirus exposure and HLA in healthy donors. Study observations and caveats: As was reported, the HLA-A and HLA-B alleles of most subjects were accurately predicted from TCR beta sequences.

The receptor comes from a woman between 45 and 60 years old in good health and CMV-seronegative. The genes are TRBV5-3 and TRBJ1-5; possible D gene TRBD1, 6 bases. TRBV5-3 belongs to the ORF category, with a function that is uncertain. The material sequenced was PBMCs. For the CDR3, the DNA is TGTGCCAGAAGCGTATTTTTAGGGGGAACAAATCAGCCCCAGCATTTT. Protein: CARSVFLGGTNQPQHF.